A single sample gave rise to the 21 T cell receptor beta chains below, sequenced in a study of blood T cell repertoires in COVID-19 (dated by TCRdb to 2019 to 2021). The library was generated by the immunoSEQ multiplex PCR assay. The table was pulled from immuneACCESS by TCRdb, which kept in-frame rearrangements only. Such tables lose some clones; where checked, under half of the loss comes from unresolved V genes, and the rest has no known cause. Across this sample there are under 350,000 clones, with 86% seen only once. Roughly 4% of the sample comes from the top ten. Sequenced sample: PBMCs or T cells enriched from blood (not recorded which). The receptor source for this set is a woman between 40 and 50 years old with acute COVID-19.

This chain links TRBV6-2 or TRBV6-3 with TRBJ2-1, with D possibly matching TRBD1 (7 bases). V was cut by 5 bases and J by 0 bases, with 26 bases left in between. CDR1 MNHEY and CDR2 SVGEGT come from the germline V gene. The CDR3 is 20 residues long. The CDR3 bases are TGTGCCAGCAGTCAGGGGGGCCAGGGATTAGCCACTCACTCCTACAATGAGCAGTTCTTC. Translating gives CASSQGGQGLATHSYNEQFF.

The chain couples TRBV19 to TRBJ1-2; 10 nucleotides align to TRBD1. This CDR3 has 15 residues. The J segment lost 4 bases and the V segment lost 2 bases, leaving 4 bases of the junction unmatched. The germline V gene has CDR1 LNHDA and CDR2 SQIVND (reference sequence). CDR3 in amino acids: CASSISGTGAYGYTF. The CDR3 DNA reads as TGTGCCAGTAGTATATCTGGGACAGGGGCCTATGGCTACACCTTC.

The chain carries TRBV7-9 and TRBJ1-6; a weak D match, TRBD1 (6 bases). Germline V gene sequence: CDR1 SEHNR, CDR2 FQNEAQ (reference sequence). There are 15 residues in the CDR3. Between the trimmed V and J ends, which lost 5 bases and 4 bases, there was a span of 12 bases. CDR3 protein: CASSPPGQYNSPLHF. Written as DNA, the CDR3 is TGTGCCAGCAGCCCCCCAGGACAGTATAATTCACCCCTCCACTTT.

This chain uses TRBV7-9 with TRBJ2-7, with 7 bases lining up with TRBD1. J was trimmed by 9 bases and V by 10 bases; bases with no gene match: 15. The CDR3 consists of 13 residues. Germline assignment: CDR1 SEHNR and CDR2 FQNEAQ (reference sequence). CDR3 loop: CATDGQALTVQYF. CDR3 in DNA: TGTGCCACCGACGGACAGGCGCTTACGGTGCAGTACTTC.

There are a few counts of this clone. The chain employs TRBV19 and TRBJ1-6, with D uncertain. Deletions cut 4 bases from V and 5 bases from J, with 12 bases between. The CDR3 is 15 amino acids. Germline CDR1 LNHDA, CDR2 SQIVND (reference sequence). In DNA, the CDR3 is TGTGCCAGTAGTACAATCTGGGGAGATAATTCACCCCTCCACTTT. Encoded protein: CASSTIWGDNSPLHF.

Here the CDR3 reads CASSKDRVGGYTF. The DNA for the CDR3 is TGTGCCAGCAGCAAGGACAGGGTTGGCGGCTACACCTTC. V usage is TRBV27 and J usage is TRBJ1-2; 8 bases map to TRBD1. V shed 6 bases, J shed 8 bases, and the junction held 8 bases outside the gene matches. This CDR3 has 13 amino acids. Germline CDR1 MNHEY, CDR2 SMNVEV (reference sequence).

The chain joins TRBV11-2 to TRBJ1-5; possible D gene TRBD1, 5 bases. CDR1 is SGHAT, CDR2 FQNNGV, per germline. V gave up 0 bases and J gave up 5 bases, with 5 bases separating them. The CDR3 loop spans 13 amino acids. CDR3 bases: TGTGCCAGCAGCTTAGACAGGGATCAGCCCCAGCATTTT. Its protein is CASSLDRDQPQHF.

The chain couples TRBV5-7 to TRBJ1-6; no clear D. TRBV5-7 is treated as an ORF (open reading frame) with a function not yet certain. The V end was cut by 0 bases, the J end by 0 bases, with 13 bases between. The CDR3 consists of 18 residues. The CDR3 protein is CASSLAWRPSSYNSPLHF. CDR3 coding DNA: TGTGCCAGCAGCTTGGCATGGCGGCCAAGCTCCTATAATTCACCCCTCCACTTT.

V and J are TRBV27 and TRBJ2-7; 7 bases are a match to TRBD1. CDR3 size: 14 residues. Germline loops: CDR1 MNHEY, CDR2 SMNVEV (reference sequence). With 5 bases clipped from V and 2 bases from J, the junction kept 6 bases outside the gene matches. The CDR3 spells CASSTTGQTYEQYF. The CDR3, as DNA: TGTGCCAGCAGTACCACGGGACAGACCTACGAGCAGTACTTC.

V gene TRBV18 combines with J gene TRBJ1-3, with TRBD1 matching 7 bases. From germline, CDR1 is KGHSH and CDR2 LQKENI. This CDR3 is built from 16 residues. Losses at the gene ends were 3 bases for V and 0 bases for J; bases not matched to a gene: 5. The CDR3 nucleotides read TGTGCCAGCTCACCGATCACAGGGGTCTCTGGAAACACCATATATTTT. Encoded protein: CASSPITGVSGNTIYF.

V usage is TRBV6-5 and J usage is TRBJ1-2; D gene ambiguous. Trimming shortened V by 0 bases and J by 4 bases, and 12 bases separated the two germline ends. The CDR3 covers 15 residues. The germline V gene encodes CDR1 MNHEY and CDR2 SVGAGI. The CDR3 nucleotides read TGTGCCAGCAGTTACTCGGCAGGTTCCTTCTATGGCTACACCTTC. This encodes CASSYSAGSFYGYTF.

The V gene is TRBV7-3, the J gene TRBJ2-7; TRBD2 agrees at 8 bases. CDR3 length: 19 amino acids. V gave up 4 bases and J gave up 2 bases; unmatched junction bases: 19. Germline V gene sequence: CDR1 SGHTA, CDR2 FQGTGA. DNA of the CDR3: TGTGCCAGCAGCTCCAAAGACCTAGCGGGCAACCGAATGACCTACGAGCAGTACTTC. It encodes CASSSKDLAGNRMTYEQYF.

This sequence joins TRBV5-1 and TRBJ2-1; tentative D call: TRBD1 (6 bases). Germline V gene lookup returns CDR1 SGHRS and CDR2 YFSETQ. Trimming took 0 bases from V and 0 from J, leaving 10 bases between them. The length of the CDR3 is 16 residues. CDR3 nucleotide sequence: TGCGCCAGCAGCTTGGTTGGGGGACACTCCTACAATGAGCAGTTCTTC. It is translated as CASSLVGGHSYNEQFF.

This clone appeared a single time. The CDR3 DNA is TGTGCCAGCAGTTTGCGGAGAAAAGAGACCCAGTACTTC. Amino acid sequence: CASSLRRKETQYF. The genes are TRBV28 and TRBJ2-5; D is uncertain. This CDR3 has 13 residues. CDR1 and CDR2 from the germline V gene are MDHEN and SYDVKM. V gave up 3 bases and J gave up 3 bases, with 8 bases separating them.

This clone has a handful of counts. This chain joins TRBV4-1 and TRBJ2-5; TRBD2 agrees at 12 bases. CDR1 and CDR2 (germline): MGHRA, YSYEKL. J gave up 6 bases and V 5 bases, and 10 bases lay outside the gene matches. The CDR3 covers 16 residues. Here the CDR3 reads CASSELAGGPLQTQYF. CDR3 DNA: TGCGCCAGCAGCGAGCTAGCGGGAGGGCCACTTCAGACCCAGTACTTC.

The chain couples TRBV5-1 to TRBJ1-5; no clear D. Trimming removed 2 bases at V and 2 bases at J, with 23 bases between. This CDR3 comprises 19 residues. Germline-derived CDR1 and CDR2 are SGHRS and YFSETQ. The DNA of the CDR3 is TGCGCCAGCAGCTTTCGTGTAGGAGAGGCTGTTTCCGGCAATCAGCCCCAGCATTTT. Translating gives CASSFRVGEAVSGNQPQHF. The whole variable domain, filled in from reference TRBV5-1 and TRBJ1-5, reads KAGVTQTPRYLIKTRGQQVTLSCSPISGHRSVSWYQQTPGQGLQFLFEYFSETQRNKGNFPGRFSGRQFSNSRSEMNVSTLELGDSALYLCASSFRVGEAVSGNQPQHFGDGTRLSIL.

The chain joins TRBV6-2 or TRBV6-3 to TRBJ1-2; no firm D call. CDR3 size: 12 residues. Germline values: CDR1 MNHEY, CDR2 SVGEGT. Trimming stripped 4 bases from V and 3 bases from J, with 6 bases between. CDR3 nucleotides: TGTGCCAGCAGTTTTCAGTACTATGGCTACACCTTC. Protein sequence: CASSFQYYGYTF.

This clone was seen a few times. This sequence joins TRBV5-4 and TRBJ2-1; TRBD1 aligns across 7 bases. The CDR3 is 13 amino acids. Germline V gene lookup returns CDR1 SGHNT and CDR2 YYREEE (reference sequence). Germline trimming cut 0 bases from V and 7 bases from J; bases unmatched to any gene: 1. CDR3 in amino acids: CASSLGQGNEQFF. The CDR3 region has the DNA TGTGCCAGCAGCTTGGGACAGGGAAATGAGCAGTTCTTC.

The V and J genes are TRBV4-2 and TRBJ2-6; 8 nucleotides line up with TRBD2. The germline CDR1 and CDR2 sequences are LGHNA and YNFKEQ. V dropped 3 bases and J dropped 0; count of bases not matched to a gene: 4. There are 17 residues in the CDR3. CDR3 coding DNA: TGTGCCAGCAGCCATGCGGGGGGAAGCTCTGGGGCCAACGTCCTGACTTTC. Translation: CASSHAGGSSGANVLTF.

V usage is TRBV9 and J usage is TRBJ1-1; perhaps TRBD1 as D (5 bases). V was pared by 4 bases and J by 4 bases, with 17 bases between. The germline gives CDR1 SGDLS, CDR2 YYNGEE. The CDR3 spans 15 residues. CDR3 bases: TGTGCCAGCAGCATCCAGGACGGGGGGGGCACTGAAGCTTTCTTT. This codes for CASSIQDGGGTEAFF.

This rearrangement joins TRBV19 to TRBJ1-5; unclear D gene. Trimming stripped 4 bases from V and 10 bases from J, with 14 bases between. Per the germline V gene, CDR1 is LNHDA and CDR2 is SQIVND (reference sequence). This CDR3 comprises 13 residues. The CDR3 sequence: CASSTSHSIPQHF. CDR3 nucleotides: TGTGCCAGTAGTACGAGTCACTCCATTCCCCAGCATTTT. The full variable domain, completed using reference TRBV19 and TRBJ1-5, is DGGITQSPKYLFRKEGQNVTLSCEQNLNHDAMYWYRQDPGQGLRLIYYSQIVNDFQKGDIAEGYSVSREKKESFPLTVTSAQKNPTAFYLCASSTSHSIPQHFGDGTRLSIL.